The sequence of this TCR beta chain was determined in a study of blood T cell repertoires in COVID-19. For the study at large: Samples representing acute and convalescent COVID-19 were sourced from the United States, Italy and Spain. Sample material is recorded as cDNA or gDNA derived from T cells, B-cell-depleted T cells, or PBMCs.

V was shortened by 4 bases and J by 8 bases, with 15 bases between the two germline ends. This CDR3 region has 14 residues. Germline V lookup: CDR1 SNHLY, CDR2 FYNNEI. Authors' analysis steps: Reference gene primers were amplified, and this amplification served to estimate nucleated cell counts. Here immunoSEQ multiplex PCR was the method, and the copy in TCRdb shows in-frame clones only, minus some. V, J and clone size derive from that table, while D and trimming were established from the DNA sequence. The sample yields tens of thousands of clones, more than 85% seen once. This TCR derives from a man aged 50-60 years with acute or convalescent COVID-19. Sequencing was carried out using peripheral blood. The chain carries TRBV2 and TRBJ2-1; D remains unclear. This chain's CDR3 is CASSGPIPTHEQFF. CDR3 nucleotide sequence: TGTGCCAGCAGTGGGCCGATACCCACCCATGAGCAGTTCTTC.